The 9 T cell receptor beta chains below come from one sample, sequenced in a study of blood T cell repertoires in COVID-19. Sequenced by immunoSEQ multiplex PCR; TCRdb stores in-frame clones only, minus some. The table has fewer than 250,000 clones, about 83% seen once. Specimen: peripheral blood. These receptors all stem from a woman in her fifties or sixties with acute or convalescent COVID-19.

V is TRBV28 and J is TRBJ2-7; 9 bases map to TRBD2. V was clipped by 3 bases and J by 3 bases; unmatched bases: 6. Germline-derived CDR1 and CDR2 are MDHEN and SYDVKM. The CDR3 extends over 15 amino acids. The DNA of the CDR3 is TGTGCCAGCAGTTTTGCTAGCGGGACTAGCTACGAGCAGTACTTC. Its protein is CASSFASGTSYEQYF.

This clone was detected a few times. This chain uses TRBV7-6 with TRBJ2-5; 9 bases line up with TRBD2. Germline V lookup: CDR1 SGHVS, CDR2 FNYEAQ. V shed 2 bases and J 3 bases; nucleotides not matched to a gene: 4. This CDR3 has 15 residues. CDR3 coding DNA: TGTGCCAGCAGCTTAAGGACTAGCGAGAAAGAGACCCAGTACTTC. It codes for CASSLRTSEKETQYF.

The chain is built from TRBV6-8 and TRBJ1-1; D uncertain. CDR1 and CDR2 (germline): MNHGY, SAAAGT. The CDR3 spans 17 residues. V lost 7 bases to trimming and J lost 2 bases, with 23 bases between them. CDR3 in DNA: TGTGCCAGCATCCCCGGTGAGCAATCTCTCCTTAACACTGAAGCTTTCTTT. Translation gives CASIPGEQSLLNTEAFF.

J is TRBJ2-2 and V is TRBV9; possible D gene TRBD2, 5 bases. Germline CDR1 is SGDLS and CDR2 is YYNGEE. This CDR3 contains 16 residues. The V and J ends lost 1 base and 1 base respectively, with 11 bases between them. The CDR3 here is CASSVPSGVNTGELFF. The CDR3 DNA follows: TGTGCCAGCAGCGTACCCAGCGGAGTGAACACCGGGGAGCTGTTTTTT. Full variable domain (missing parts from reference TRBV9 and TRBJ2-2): DSGVTQTPKHLITATGQRVTLRCSPRSGDLSVYWYQQSLDQGLQFLIQYYNGEERAKGNILERFSAQQFPDLHSELNLSSLELGDSALYFCASSVPSGVNTGELFFGEGSRLTVL.

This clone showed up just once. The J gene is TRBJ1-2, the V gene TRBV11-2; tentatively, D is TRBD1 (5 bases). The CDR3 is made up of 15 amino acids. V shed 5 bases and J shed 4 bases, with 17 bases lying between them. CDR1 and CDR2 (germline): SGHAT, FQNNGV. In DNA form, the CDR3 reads TGTGCCAGCAGCGACGTTAATCAGGGAGGCTATGGCTACACCTTC. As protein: CASSDVNQGGYGYTF.

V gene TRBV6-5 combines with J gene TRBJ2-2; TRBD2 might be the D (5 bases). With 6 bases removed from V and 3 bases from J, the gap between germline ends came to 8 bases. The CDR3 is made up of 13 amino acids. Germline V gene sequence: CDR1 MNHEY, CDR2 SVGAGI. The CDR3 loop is CASRDSYTGELFF. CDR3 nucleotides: TGTGCCAGCAGGGACTCCTACACCGGGGAGCTGTTTTTT.

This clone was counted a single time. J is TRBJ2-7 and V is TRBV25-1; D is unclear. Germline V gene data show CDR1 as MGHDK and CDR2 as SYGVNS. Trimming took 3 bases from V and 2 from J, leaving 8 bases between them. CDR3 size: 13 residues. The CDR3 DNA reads TGTGCCAGCAGTGATCTTCCCCCCTACGAGCAGTACTTC. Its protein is CASSDLPPYEQYF.

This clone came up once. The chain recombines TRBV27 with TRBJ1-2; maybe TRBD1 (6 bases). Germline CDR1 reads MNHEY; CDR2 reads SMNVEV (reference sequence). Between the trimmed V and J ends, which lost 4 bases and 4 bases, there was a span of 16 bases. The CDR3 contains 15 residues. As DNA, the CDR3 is TGTGCCAGCAGTTCTTACCCCCCGACAGGCTATGGCTACACCTTC. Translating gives CASSSYPPTGYGYTF.

As DNA, the CDR3 is TGTGCCAGTAGTTCGACAGGGATCACTGAAGCTTTCTTT. Protein sequence: CASSSTGITEAFF. V gene TRBV19 combines with J gene TRBJ1-1; 7 bases line up with TRBD1. Germline-derived CDR1 and CDR2 are LNHDA and SQIVND (reference sequence). V shed 5 bases and J 4 bases; nucleotides not matched to a gene: 4. CDR3 length equals 13 residues.